This TCR beta chain was identified during a study of blood T cell repertoires in COVID-19. Study-wide background: The origin of the acute and convalescent COVID-19 samples was the United States, Italy and Spain.

Germline values: CDR1 LGHNA, CDR2 YNFKEQ. With 1 base clipped from V and 0 bases from J, the junction kept 2 bases outside the gene matches. The CDR3 totals 17 residues. Under the authors' procedure: Amplification of reference gene primers provided the estimated nucleated cell counts. Only in-frame clones appear in the TCRdb table, and some are missing; sequencing was by immunoSEQ multiplex PCR. The DNA was the basis for D and trimming; V, J and clone size are from that table. Here the sample spans 200,000 to 300,000 clones, just under 90% being singletons. The sequencing input was peripheral blood. The sequence derives from a woman in her thirties or forties with acute or convalescent COVID-19. The chain has TRBV4-2 and TRBJ2-6, with 8 bases identical to TRBD1. In DNA, the CDR3 is TGTGCCAGCAGCCAAGGGACAGGGAGCTCTGGGGCCAACGTCCTGACTTTC. It codes for CASSQGTGSSGANVLTF.